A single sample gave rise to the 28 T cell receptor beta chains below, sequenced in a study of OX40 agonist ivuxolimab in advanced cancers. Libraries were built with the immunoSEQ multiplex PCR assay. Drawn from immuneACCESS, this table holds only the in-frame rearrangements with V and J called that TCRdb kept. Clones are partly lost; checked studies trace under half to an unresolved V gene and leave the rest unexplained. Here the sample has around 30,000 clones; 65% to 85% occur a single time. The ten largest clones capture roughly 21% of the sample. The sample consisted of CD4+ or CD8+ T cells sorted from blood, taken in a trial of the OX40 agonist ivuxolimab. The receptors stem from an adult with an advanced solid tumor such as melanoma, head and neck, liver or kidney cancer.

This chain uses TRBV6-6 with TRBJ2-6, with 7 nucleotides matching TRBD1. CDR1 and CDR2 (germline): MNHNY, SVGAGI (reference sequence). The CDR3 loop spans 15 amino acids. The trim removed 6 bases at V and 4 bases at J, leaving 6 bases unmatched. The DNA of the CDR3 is TGTGCCAGCAGAGACAGGGCACAAGGGGCCAACGTCCTGACTTTC. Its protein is CASRDRAQGANVLTF.

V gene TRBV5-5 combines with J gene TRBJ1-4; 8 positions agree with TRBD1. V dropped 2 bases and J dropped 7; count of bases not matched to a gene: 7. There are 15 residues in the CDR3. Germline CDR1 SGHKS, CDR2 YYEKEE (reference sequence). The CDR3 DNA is TGTGCCAGCAGCTTCACCGGGACAGGTTCTGAAAAACTGTTTTTT. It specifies CASSFTGTGSEKLFF.

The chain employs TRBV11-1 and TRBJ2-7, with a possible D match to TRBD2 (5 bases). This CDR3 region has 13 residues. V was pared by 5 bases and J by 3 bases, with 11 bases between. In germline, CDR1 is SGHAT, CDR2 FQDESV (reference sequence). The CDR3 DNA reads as TGTGCCAGCAGCCTCGGACGGGACTACGAGCAGTACTTC. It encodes CASSLGRDYEQYF.

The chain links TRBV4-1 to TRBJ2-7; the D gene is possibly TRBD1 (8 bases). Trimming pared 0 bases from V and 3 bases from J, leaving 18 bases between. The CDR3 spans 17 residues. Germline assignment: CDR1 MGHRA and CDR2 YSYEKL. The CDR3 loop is CASSQDTGQGGVYEQYF. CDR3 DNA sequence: TGCGCCAGCAGCCAAGATACTGGACAGGGAGGGGTCTACGAGCAGTACTTC.

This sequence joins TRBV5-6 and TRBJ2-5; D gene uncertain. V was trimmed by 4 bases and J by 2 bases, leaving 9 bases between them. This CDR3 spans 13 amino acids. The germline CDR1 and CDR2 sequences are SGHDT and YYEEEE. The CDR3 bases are TGTGCCAGCAGCAGAATTGAGCAAGAGACCCAGTACTTC. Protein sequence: CASSRIEQETQYF.

The CDR3 loop is CASSEGTGGTEAFF. DNA for the CDR3: TGTGCCAGCAGTGAAGGGACAGGGGGCACTGAAGCTTTCTTT. The V gene is TRBV28, the J gene TRBJ1-1, with 11 bases aligning to TRBD1. With V trimmed by 5 bases and J by 4 bases, 3 bases remained unmatched. CDR1 and CDR2 from the germline V gene are MDHEN and SYDVKM. CDR3 length equals 14 residues.

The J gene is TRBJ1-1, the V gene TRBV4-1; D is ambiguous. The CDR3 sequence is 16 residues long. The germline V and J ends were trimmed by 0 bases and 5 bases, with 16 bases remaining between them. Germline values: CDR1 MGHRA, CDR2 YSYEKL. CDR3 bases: TGCGCCAGCAGCCAAGATATTCGAGTTATTGGGACTGAAGCTTTCTTT. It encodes CASSQDIRVIGTEAFF.

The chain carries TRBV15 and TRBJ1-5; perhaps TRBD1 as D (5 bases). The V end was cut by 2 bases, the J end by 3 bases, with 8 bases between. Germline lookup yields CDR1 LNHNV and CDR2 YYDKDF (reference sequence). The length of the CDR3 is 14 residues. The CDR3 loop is CATSRQGNNQPQHF. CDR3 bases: TGTGCCACCAGCAGACAGGGTAACAATCAGCCCCAGCATTTT.

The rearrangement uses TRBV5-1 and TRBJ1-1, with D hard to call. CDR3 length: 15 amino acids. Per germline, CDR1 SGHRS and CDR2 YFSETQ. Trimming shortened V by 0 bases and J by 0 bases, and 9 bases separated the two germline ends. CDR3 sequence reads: CASSLAEGMNTEAFF. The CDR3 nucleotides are TGCGCCAGCAGCTTGGCGGAGGGAATGAACACTGAAGCTTTCTTT.

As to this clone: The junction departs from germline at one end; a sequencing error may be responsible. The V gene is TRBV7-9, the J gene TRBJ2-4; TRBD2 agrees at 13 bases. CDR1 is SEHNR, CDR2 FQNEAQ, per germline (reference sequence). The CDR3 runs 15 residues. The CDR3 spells CASSFRTSGSNIRYF. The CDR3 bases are TGTGCCAGCAGCTTCCGGACTAGCGGGAGCAACATTCGGTACTTC.

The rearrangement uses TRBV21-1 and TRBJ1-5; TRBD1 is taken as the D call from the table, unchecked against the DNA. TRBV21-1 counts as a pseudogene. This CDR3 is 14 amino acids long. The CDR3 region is CASSRFRGRQPQHF. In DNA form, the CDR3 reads TGTGCCAGCAGCAGGTTCAGGGGGCGACAGCCCCAGCATTTT.

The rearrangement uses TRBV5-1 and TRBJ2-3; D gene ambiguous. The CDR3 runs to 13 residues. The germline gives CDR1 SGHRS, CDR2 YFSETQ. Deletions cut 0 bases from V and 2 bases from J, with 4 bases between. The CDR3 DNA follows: TGCGCCAGCAGCTTGGCCGACACAGATACGCAGTATTTT. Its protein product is CASSLADTDTQYF.

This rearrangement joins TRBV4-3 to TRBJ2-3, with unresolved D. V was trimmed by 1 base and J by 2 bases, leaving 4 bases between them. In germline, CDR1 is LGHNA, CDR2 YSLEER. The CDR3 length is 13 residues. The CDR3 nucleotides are TGCGCCAGCAGCCAAGTGCTCACAGATACGCAGTATTTT. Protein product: CASSQVLTDTQYF.

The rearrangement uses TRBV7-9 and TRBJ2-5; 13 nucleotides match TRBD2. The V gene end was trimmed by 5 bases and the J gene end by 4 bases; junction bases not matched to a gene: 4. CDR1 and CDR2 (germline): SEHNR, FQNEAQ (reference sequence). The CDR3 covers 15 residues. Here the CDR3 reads CASSQTSGRSETQYF. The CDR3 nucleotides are TGTGCCAGCAGCCAGACTAGCGGGAGGTCAGAGACCCAGTACTTC.

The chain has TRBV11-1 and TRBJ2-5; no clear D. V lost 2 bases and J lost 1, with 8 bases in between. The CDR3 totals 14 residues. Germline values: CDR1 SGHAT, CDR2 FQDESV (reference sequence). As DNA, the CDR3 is TGTGCCAGCAGCTTACCAGCGATCCAAGAGACCCAGTACTTC. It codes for CASSLPAIQETQYF. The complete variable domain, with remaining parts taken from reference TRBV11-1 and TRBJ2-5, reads EAEVAQSPRYKITEKSQAVAFWCDPISGHATLYWYRQILGQGPELLVQFQDESVVDDSQLPKDRFSAERLKGVDSTLKIQPAELGDSAMYLCASSLPAIQETQYFGPGTRLLVL.

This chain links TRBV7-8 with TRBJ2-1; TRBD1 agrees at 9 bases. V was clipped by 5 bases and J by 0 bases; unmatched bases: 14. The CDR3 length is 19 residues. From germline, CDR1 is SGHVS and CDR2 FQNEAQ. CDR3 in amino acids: CASSGDRAGTTSSYNEQFF. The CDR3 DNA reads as TGTGCCAGCAGCGGGGACAGGGCGGGGACTACTAGCTCCTACAATGAGCAGTTCTTC.

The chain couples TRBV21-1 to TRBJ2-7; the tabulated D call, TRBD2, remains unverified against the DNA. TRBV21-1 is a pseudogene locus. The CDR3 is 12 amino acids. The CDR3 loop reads CASSLSPYEQYF. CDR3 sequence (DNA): TGTGCCAGCAGCTTATCTCCCTACGAGCAGTACTTC.

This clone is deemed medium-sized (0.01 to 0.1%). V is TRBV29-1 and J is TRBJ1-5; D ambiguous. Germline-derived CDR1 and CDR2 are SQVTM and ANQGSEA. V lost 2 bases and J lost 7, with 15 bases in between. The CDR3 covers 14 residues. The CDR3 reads CSVELEGSGQPQHF. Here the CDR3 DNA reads TGCAGCGTTGAATTAGAAGGTTCGGGCCAGCCCCAGCATTTT.

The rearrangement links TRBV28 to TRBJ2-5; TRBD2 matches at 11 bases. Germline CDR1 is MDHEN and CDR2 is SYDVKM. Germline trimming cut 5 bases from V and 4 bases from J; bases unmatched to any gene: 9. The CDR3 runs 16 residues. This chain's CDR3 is CASSPSLAGGRETQYF. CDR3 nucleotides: TGTGCCAGCAGTCCCTCCCTAGCGGGAGGCCGAGAGACCCAGTACTTC.

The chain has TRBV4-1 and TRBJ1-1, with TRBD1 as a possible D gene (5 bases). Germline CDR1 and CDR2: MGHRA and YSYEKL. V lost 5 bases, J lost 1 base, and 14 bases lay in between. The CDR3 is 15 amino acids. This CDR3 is CASSGPGRPNTEAFF. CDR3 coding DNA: TGCGCCAGCAGCGGTCCGGGACGGCCGAACACTGAAGCTTTCTTT.

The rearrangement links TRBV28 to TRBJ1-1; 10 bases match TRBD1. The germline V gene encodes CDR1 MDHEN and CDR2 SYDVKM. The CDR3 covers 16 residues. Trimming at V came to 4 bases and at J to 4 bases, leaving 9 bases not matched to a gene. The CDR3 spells CASSSGTGDLGTEAFF. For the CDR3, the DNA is TGTGCCAGCAGTTCCGGGACAGGGGATTTGGGCACTGAAGCTTTCTTT. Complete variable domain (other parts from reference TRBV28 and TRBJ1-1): DVKVTQSSRYLVKRTGEKVFLECVQDMDHENMFWYRQDPGLGLRLIYFSYDVKMKEKGDIPEGYSVSREKKERFSLILESASTNQTSMYLCASSSGTGDLGTEAFFGQGTRLTVV.

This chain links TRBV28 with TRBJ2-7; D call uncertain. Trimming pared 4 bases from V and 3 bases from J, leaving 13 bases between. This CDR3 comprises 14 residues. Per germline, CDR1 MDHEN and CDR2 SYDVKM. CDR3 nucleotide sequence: TGTGCCAGCAGTTGGGCTAGACCGAACTACGAGCAGTACTTC. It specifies CASSWARPNYEQYF. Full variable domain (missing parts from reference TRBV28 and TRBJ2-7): DVKVTQSSRYLVKRTGEKVFLECVQDMDHENMFWYRQDPGLGLRLIYFSYDVKMKEKGDIPEGYSVSREKKERFSLILESASTNQTSMYLCASSWARPNYEQYFGPGTRLTVT.

DNA of the CDR3: TGCGCCAGCAGCTTGGGGGGTCGGGTCTACGAGCAGTACTTC. Protein product: CASSLGGRVYEQYF. The rearrangement links TRBV5-1 to TRBJ2-7; D gene ambiguous. V dropped 0 bases and J dropped 3 bases, with 10 bases sitting between them. CDR1 SGHRS and CDR2 YFSETQ come from the germline V gene. The CDR3 has 14 residues.

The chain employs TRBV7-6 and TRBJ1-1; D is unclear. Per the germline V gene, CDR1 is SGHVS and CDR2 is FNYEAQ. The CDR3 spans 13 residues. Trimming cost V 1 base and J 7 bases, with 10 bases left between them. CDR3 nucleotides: TGTGCCAGCAGCTTAGTGGCCGCTAGTGAAGCTTTCTTT. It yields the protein CASSLVAASEAFF.

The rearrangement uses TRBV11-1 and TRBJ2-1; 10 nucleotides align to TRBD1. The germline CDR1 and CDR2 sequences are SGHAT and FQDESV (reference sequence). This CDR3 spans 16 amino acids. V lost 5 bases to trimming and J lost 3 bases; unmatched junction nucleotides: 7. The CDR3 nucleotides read TGTGCCAGCAGCCCCTCCGGGACAGGGGTCTACAATGAGCAGTTCTTC. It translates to CASSPSGTGVYNEQFF.

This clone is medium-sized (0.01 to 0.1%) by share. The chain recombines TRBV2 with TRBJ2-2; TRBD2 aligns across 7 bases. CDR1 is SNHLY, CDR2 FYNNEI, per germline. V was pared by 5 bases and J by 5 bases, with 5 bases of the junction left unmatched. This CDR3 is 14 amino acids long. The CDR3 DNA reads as TGTGCCAGCAGTACCGGACTAGAAACCGGGGAGCTGTTTTTT. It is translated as CASSTGLETGELFF.

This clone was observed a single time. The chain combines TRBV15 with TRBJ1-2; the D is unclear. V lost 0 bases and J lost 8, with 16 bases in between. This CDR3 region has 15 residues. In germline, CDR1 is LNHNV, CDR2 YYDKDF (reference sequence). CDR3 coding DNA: TGTGCCACCAGCAGAGATAAGTCCTTTGGCCGGGGCTACACCTTC. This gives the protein CATSRDKSFGRGYTF.

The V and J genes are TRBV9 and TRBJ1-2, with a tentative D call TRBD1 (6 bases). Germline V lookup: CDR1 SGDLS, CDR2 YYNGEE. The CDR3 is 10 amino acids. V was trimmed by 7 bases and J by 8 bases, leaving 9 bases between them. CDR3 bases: TGTGCCAGCCGAGGGGGGGGCTACACCTTC. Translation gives CASRGGGYTF.